This T cell receptor beta chain emerged from a study of tumor and adjacent non-tumor tissue in lung cancer. Looking at the study overall: On average, productive TCRbeta reads reached 4 million to 4.5 million per sample.

This sample's RNA came from whole unsorted tissue. Germline-derived CDR1 and CDR2 are MDHEN and SYDVKM. This CDR3 has 17 residues. TCRbeta libraries were built with three rounds of nested PCR, modified from ARM-PCR. A single record per CDR3 protein comes from TCRdb applying MiXCR to the multiplex PCR reads. This sample has 77,000 or so distinct CDR3 sequences, with under 85% found just once. Concerning this clonotype: What it binds is not known. The junction departs from the called germline gene at one end, perhaps through a read error.

Study-level points and caveats: Significantly higher TCR diversity was found in tumor than normal lung. In normal lung, the top 100 clones were significantly more dominant than in tumor. Patients with more diverse tumor TCRs had worse survival.

Sequenced input: lung tumor tissue. The V gene is TRBV28, the J gene TRBJ2-7; D is perhaps TRBD2 (5 bases). This clonotype originated in a woman aged 50 to 65 with non-small cell lung cancer. CDR3: CASNWSSGETVSYGQYF. Here the CDR3 DNA reads TGTGCCAGCAATTGGAGCTCCGGGGAAACGGTCTCCTACGGGCAGTACTTC.